This TCR beta chain derives from a study of cytomegalovirus exposure and HLA in healthy donors (dated by TCRdb to the late 2010s). Describing the broader study: According to an earlier analysis of several hundred of the donors, 150 million to 200 million T cells yielded over 100 million unique TCR beta sequences and less than 300 Gb of sequence data. An early release that covered roughly 600 HLA-typed donors contained around 300 gigabases of sequencing data and around 80 million unique TCR sequences. Of the 300 to 500 genotyped donors, 65% to 90% were placed in the genetic ancestry cluster associated with self-reported Caucasian donors. The study was designed to test whether signatures of past pathogen exposure could be identified by cataloging public T cell receptors. The study profiled the T cell repertoires of 550 to 700 subjects by immunosequencing and related them to cytomegalovirus serostatus. A separate validation cohort of 100 to 150 different subjects was used in addition to the 666-subject first cohort. The study combined high-throughput TCR immunosequencing, statistical association of individual TCRs with disease status, and machine learning to predict cytomegalovirus infection status. A later analysis re-analyzed previously published TCR beta repertoires from several hundred donors and added high-resolution HLA genotyping to study TCR occurrence patterns. In the later analysis, no new phenotypic data were used to find candidate immune exposures; instead, reliance was placed on TCR beta sequences and their occurrence across donors. In an earlier analysis of 587 of the donors, high-throughput TCR beta sequencing was used to judge whether each TCR beta V gene segment behaved as functional or pseudogenic. Donor age, sex, ethnicity and CMV serostatus were compiled alongside the repertoire data. A later genetic analysis took genome-wide SNP genotypes for about 60% of the roughly 670 donors and used that subset as a discovery cohort. Every discovery cohort repertoire had been produced on one sequencing platform. HLA typing covered class I and class II loci at four-digit resolution. Typing coverage differed by locus: A, B, C, DRB1 and DQB1 were typed in roughly 620-630 donors, DQA1 in 522, DPA1 in some 600, and DPB1 in 472. Five DR-DQ haplotypes were treated as single units for association and clustering because of strong linkage in the cohort. Among several hundred genotyped donors of the cohort, an average of around 240,000 unique TCR beta nucleotide sequences was sequenced per donor, of which about 19% were non-productive. Results and caveats for the whole study, not just this receptor: Linkage disequilibrium might explain the correlated functional status among segregating V segments, but an unknown experimental factor could not be excluded. Presence/absence analyses assumed roughly uniform sequencing depth across donors, an assumption that may not hold. While some public TCRs were present in many individuals, most TCR sequences turned up only very rarely across donors. Compared with equally common non-associated chains, HLA-associated TCR beta chains in a later analysis were more clonally expanded and had lower generation probabilities. Most CMV-associated TCR beta chains appeared to be HLA-restricted in a later analysis, and the HLA associations seemed to be driven largely by CMV exposure. The study listed approximately 150 TCR beta chains as associated with cytomegalovirus. A later analysis reported that several top co-occurrence clusters appeared linked to parvovirus B19, influenza, CMV and Epstein-Barr virus. Strong co-occurrence of HLA alleles, especially DR and DQ, made assigning TCR associations to individual alleles difficult. In this cohort, only TCR beta chains were sequenced, and detectable features were limited by the absence of alpha or paired-chain data. A further reported finding was that TCR beta sequences accurately predicted the HLA-A and HLA-B alleles for most subjects in the first cohort. Because some donors lacked HLA typing at each locus, the association tests relied only on the typed subset. In a later analysis, the rate of TCR association differed among HLA loci, with DRB1 alleles having the most associated TCRs and HLA-C alleles having the fewest. The 87-base-pair reads could not distinguish some IMGT-functional V segments, including TRBV6-2 and TRBV6-3, so those segments were excluded. Broadly in line with IMGT annotations, most TCR beta V segments showed up in productive rearrangements about 90% or about 30% of the time in an earlier analysis of roughly 590 of the donors. The authors suggested that the approach could potentially be generalized to other disease states and immunological phenotypes. In both the original and validation cohorts, the classifier was reported to diagnose cytomegalovirus status with high specificity and sensitivity. A later genetic analysis associated a missense DCLRE1C variant with V-gene and J-gene trimming of TCR beta chains, and an independent cohort replicated the association. At a false discovery rate of 0.05, a later analysis linked about 17,000 TCR beta sequences to specific HLA alleles. Three of the identified cytomegalovirus-associated TCR beta chains were confirmed in vitro to be specific for cytomegalovirus antigens. Over 15 rarely observed V segments, including chromosome 9 orphons, were excluded from the earlier analysis of approximately 600 of the donors because counts were too low. CMV serostatus was the only immune exposure information available for the cohort. Compared with the 666-donor mean, donors in an Asian-associated ancestry cluster had fewer N-insertions in productive TCRs, according to a later genetic analysis. The sequencing pipeline was judged likely to have produced a cluster of highly shared sequence variants as a technical artifact.

Library preparation used the immunoSEQ multiplex PCR assay. A mixture of 60 forward primers for TCR Vbeta segments and 13 reverse primers for TCR Jbeta segments was used in the multiplex PCR. The CDR3 region of rearranged TCR beta genes was amplified from genomic DNA by a multiplex PCR assay. The Illumina HiSeq System was used to sequence the amplified TCR beta libraries as 87-base-pair reads. The study's own analysis went as follows. Across the 666 repertoires, a later analysis counted tens of millions of unique TCR beta chains, 9.5 million to 12 million of which were shared by at least two donors. A nearest-neighbor algorithm error-corrected the raw reads and collapsed the reads into unique sequences, merging closely related sequences to remove PCR and sequencing errors. V, D and J gene segments were assigned by aligning CDR3 sequences to IMGT reference sequences. Each retained sequence needed at least a six-nucleotide match to both a V gene segment and a J gene segment. A rearrangement was called productive if the CDR3 had no stop codons and remained in frame with V and J, and every other rearrangement was called non-productive. CDR3 was defined according to IMGT convention as the region running from the second conserved V-encoded cysteine to the conserved J-encoded phenylalanine. The earlier analysis of some 550 of the donors excluded any sequence lacking an unambiguous match to a single V gene segment. An earlier analysis of some 500 of the donors classified V segments as functional when productive rearrangements were above 56.7% and as segregating when the standard deviation between donors was above 5%. A statistical classification framework was built to diagnose cytomegalovirus status from the catalog of TCR beta chain sequences. V and J gene assignment, in a later analysis, came from comparing TCR nucleotide sequences with IMGT/GENE-DB human TR gene sequences. A later analysis assigned CDR3 sequences and most-parsimonious VDJ recombination scenarios with the TCRdist pipeline. In a later analysis, each TCR beta chain was defined by its CDR3 amino acid sequence together with its V-gene family, and reads lacking a unique V-gene family were excluded. In a later analysis, fewer than 650 highly shared, low-generation-probability nucleotide sequences were removed to address suspected cross-contamination and a sequencing artifact. For each public chain, a later analysis derived a clonal expansion index from normalized ranks of inferred template counts within each repertoire. In a later analysis, generation probabilities were computed using a VDJ recombination model fitted to out-of-frame rearrangements, and the results were checked against IGoR. A later analysis scored TCR-TCR, TCR-HLA and TCR-CMV co-occurrence with hypergeometric tests, applying a repertoire-size bias correction to TCR pairs. In a later analysis, false discovery rates were estimated by permuting HLA or CMV assignments 20 times. In a later analysis, co-occurring TCRs were grouped using DBSCAN, with TCRdist sequence similarity added in when clustering inside HLA-allele-positive subsets. Co-occurrence clustering excluded repertoires with fewer than 30,000 or more than 120,000 public chains, plus five with anomalous nucleotide sharing. TCRdb stores this immuneACCESS table with in-frame sequences only. Part of the clones is absent; in the studies checked, under half of the shortfall reflects unresolved V genes, and no reason is known for the rest. V and J calls and clone size follow that table, whereas D and trimming were derived from the DNA. Counted in this sample were 200,000 or so clones; 60% to 80% of them appeared once. Of the sample, approximately 3.9% falls within the top ten clones.

About this clone itself: This receptor's antigen is unknown. Per-nucleotide qualities are absent, and no much larger clonotype sits a single base away.

There are 15 amino acids in the CDR3, from cysteine to phenylalanine inclusive. The retained sequence is limited to the CDR3, 45 bases, with the frame set at the first base. CDR1 and CDR2 were assigned from the germline V gene (reference sequence) as MNHEY and SMNVEV. The junction carries 21 bases between V and J, which are trimmed by 5 bases and 10 bases respectively. The cohort consisted of some 670 healthy bone marrow donors. Cohort members were all nominally healthy when sampled, although unrecorded immune exposures were likely present. The donor was CMV seronegative and belonged to the group of around 350 seronegative cohort members. A peripheral blood sample was provided by each donor, and peripheral blood mononuclear cells were used for TCR beta sequencing. Genomic DNA was extracted from the blood cell samples with the Qiagen DNeasy Blood Extraction Kit.

The chain is made from TRBV27 and TRBJ2-1; matching of 5 bases hints at TRBD2 as the D gene. The sequence came from a male donor in good health and CMV-seronegative. Sequencing was performed on PBMCs. The CDR3 reads as follows: CASSRSSPTRSEQFF. The DNA sequence is as follows: TGTGCCAGCAGTCGATCTAGCCCGACTCGATCCGAGCAGTTCTTC.